This TCR beta chain was sequenced during a study of cytomegalovirus exposure and HLA in healthy donors. Broader study findings: HLA-A and HLA-B allele assignments for most subjects were reportedly predicted accurately using TCR beta sequences. Later work associated roughly 15,000 TCR beta sequences with HLA alleles at 0.05 false discovery rate. TCR beta chains numbering 164 were designated cytomegalovirus-associated.

In the PCR, 60 Vbeta and 13 Jbeta primers were used. Measured with immunoSEQ multiplex PCR; TCRdb has only the in-frame clones, and not every one. The table records some 160,000 clones, 78% of them present only once. As for this clone: The antigen is not known.

Input material: PBMCs. The receptor comes from a male donor in good health and CMV-seronegative.

The CDR3 loop is CASSNAGYNEQFF. CDR3 DNA: TGTGCCAGCAGCAACGCGGGCTACAATGAGCAGTTCTTC. The V gene is TRBV9, the J gene TRBJ2-1, with D possibly TRBD2 on 5 matching bases. This CDR3 is 13 amino acids long. CDR1 and CDR2 (germline): SGDLS, YYNGEE. The V end lost 4 bases, the J end lost 3 bases, and 8 bases lay between the germline ends.